The sequence of this TCR beta chain was determined in a study of T cell responses to AZD1222 COVID-19 vaccine. Findings and limits, study-wide: Donors in the cohort were predominantly white British and more often female, and clonal diversity was possibly underestimated. Seropositive status at baseline applied to only a handful of AZD1222 recipients. Repertoires were collected only later (after the peak T cell response had occurred).

Produced via immunoSEQ multiplex PCR; TCRdb's table is partial and in-frame only. The sample yields about 93,000 clones, about 86% seen once. Germline V gene data show CDR1 as MNHEY and CDR2 as SVGAGI. The CDR3 extends over 15 amino acids. Comment on this clone: What it binds is not known.

The material sequenced was peripheral blood, taken on day 0 of AZD1222 vaccination. The TCR comes from an adult in good health. J is TRBJ2-1 and V is TRBV6-5; D not resolved. CDR3 residues: CATIFVSGSYNEQFF. DNA for the CDR3: TGTGCTACTATTTTCGTAAGTGGGTCCTACAATGAGCAGTTCTTC.